Presented here are 16 T cell receptor beta chains from one specimen sequenced in a study of neurological immune-mediated disorders. TCRdb reprocessed the 5' RACE reads via MiXCR and lists one record per CDR3 protein. The sample has under 80,000 distinct CDR3 sequences, about 14% seen once. What was sequenced was PBMCs. Every receptor here comes from a woman in her fifties or sixties in good health.

In its sample, this clonotype was seen many times. The J gene is TRBJ2-7, the V gene TRBV5-6; TRBD1 is a possible D gene (6 bases). The germline gives CDR1 SGHDT, CDR2 YYEEEE. CDR3 length: 15 amino acids. The V and J ends lost 5 bases and 4 bases respectively, with 19 bases between them. The CDR3 region is CASRNRRGAAYEQYF. The DNA of the CDR3 is TGTGCCAGCAGAAACCGCAGGGGAGCTGCTTACGAGCAGTACTTC.

The table lists this clonotype with many counts. This chain's CDR3 is CASSFAPQETQYF. In DNA, the CDR3 is TGCGCCAGCAGCTTTGCTCCACAAGAGACCCAGTACTTC. The rearrangement uses TRBV5-1 and TRBJ2-5; D ambiguous. V lost 2 bases, J lost 2 bases, and 7 bases lay in between. The V gene's germline CDR1 is SGHRS and CDR2 YFSETQ. The CDR3 length is 13 residues.

At least ten counts were recorded for this clonotype. V usage is TRBV7-9 and J usage is TRBJ2-7, with a weak D call TRBD1 (6 bases). Germline loops: CDR1 SEHNR, CDR2 FQNEAQ (reference sequence). Trimming stripped 5 bases from V and 0 bases from J, with 17 bases between. This CDR3 comprises 16 residues. The CDR3 bases are TGTGCCAGCAGCCCAGCTACAGGGTGGGCCTCCTACGAGCAGTACTTC. This gives the protein CASSPATGWASYEQYF.

This clonotype was detected ten times or more. In DNA form, the CDR3 reads TGCAGTGTTAAAAGGCTTCTGGGCACTGAAGCTTTCTTT. Protein sequence: CSVKRLLGTEAFF. This sequence joins TRBV20-1 and TRBJ1-1; D gene uncertain. V lost 7 bases to trimming and J lost 4 bases, with 16 bases between them. Germline V CDR1 and CDR2: DFQATT, SNEGSKA (reference sequence). The CDR3 loop spans 13 amino acids.

This sequence joins TRBV28 and TRBJ1-1; TRBD1 agrees at 8 bases. The CDR3 spans 10 residues. Per the germline V gene, CDR1 is MDHEN and CDR2 is SYDVKM. The CDR3 DNA reads as TGTGTCAGGGGGCTCCCTGAAGCTTTCTTT. It specifies CVRGLPEAFF.

Many counts were recorded for this clonotype. V usage is TRBV12-3 or TRBV12-4 and J usage is TRBJ1-1, with D hard to call. The length of the CDR3 is 10 residues. Trimming pared 7 bases from V and 5 bases from J, leaving 5 bases between. The CDR3 DNA sequence: TGTGCCAGCATTCAAACTGAAGCTTTCTTT. Residues: CASIQTEAFF.

The chain combines TRBV6-2 or TRBV6-3 with TRBJ2-3; 7 positions match TRBD1. Germline CDR1 MNHEY, CDR2 SVGEGT. The CDR3 loop spans 16 amino acids. Trimming cost V 6 bases and J 4 bases; bases outside gene matches: 13. DNA of the CDR3: TGTGCCAGCAGCCCCGACACAGGGGTCAGGGCAGATACGCAGTATTTT. As protein: CASSPDTGVRADTQYF.

This clonotype was detected ten times or more. The rearrangement joins TRBV9 to TRBJ1-3; unclear D gene. CDR3 length: 14 amino acids. From germline, CDR1 is SGDLS and CDR2 YYNGEE. Between the trimmed V and J ends, which lost 3 bases and 0 bases, there was a span of 7 bases. The CDR3 bases are TGTGCCAGCAGCGCAGCTGACTCTGGAAACACCATATATTTT. As protein: CASSAADSGNTIYF.

This clonotype occurred many times. The CDR3 spells CASSFFPASQGPNGYTF. The CDR3, as DNA: TGTGCCAGCAGTTTTTTTCCCGCCTCTCAGGGACCTAATGGCTACACCTTC. V and J are TRBV28 and TRBJ1-2, with D possibly being TRBD1 (5 bases). There are 17 residues in the CDR3. CDR1 MDHEN and CDR2 SYDVKM come from the germline V gene. Trimming removed 3 bases at V and 6 bases at J, with 23 bases between.

This clonotype has at least ten counts. The rearrangement joins TRBV28 to TRBJ2-7; no clear D gene. Germline V gives CDR1 MDHEN, CDR2 SYDVKM. Between the trimmed V and J ends, which lost 5 bases and 3 bases, there was a span of 17 bases. The length of the CDR3 is 15 residues. This CDR3 reads CASSPPGALGYEQYF. The CDR3 DNA sequence: TGTGCCAGCAGTCCTCCCGGAGCTCTGGGCTACGAGCAGTACTTC. The complete variable domain, with remaining parts taken from reference TRBV28 and TRBJ2-7, reads DVKVTQSSRYLVKRTGEKVFLECVQDMDHENMFWYRQDPGLGLRLIYFSYDVKMKEKGDIPEGYSVSREKKERFSLILESASTNQTSMYLCASSPPGALGYEQYFGPGTRLTVT.

Ten or more counts support this clonotype. This chain links TRBV6-5 with TRBJ2-2; D not resolved. The length of the CDR3 is 15 residues. The germline gives CDR1 MNHEY, CDR2 SVGAGI. V gave up 1 base and J gave up 13 bases, with 19 bases separating them. Written as DNA, the CDR3 is TGTGCCAGCAGTTACTTAGGACCGGGCCCCCGAGTGCTGTTTTTT. It yields the protein CASSYLGPGPRVLFF.

The DNA for the CDR3 is TGTGCCATCAGTCAAAACCTTAGCGGCGAGCAGTACTTC. It is translated as CAISQNLSGEQYF. The chain carries TRBV10-3 and TRBJ2-7; TRBD2 is a possible D gene (6 bases). The CDR3 runs 13 residues. Germline V gives CDR1 ENHRY, CDR2 SYGVKD. Trimming pared 5 bases from V and 6 bases from J, leaving 14 bases between.

This clonotype occurred many times. The rearrangement links TRBV20-1 to TRBJ1-1, with D maybe TRBD1 (6 bases). This CDR3 spans 12 amino acids. Germline V gene sequence: CDR1 DFQATT, CDR2 SNEGSKA (reference sequence). The V gene lost 2 bases and the J gene lost 3 bases, with 7 bases spanning the gap. In DNA form, the CDR3 reads TGCAGTGCTAGATACAGGGACACTGAAGCTTTCTTT. It specifies CSARYRDTEAFF.

This clonotype showed up just a few times. This chain joins TRBV25-1 and TRBJ2-1, with 12 bases lining up with TRBD2. The CDR3 length is 14 residues. V was clipped by 6 bases and J by 6 bases; unmatched bases: 3. Germline CDR1 and CDR2: MGHDK and SYGVNS. As DNA, the CDR3 is TGTGCCAGCAGCTGGACTAGCGGGACCAATGAGCAGTTCTTC. It yields the protein CASSWTSGTNEQFF.

The CDR3 protein is CASSLMGGFDEQYF. DNA of the CDR3: TGTGCCAGCAGCCTCATGGGGGGGTTCGACGAGCAGTACTTC. The genes are TRBV12-3 or TRBV12-4 and TRBJ2-7; 7 nucleotides align to TRBD2. CDR3 size: 14 residues. The V gene end was trimmed by 6 bases and the J gene end by 5 bases; junction bases not matched to a gene: 10.

There are a few counts of this clonotype. The rearrangement uses TRBV20-1 and TRBJ2-1; TRBD2 is a possible D gene (6 bases). The CDR3 is 14 residues long. V lost 3 bases and J lost 4, with 13 bases in between. Germline-derived CDR1 and CDR2 are DFQATT and SNEGSKA (reference sequence). The CDR3 is CSARLVGGYNEQFF. The CDR3 coding sequence is TGCAGTGCTAGGCTGGTCGGAGGGTACAATGAGCAGTTCTTC.